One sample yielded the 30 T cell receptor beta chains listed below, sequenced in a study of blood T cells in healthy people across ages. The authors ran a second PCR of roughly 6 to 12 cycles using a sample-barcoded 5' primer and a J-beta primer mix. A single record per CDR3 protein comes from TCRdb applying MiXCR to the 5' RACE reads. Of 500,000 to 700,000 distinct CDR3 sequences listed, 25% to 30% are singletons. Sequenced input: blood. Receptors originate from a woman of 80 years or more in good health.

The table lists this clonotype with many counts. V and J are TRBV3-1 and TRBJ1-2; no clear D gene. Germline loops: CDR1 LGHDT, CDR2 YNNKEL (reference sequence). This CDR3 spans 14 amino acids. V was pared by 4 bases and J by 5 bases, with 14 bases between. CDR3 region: CASSPLSVGYGYTF. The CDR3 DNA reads TGTGCCAGCAGCCCACTTTCGGTAGGGTATGGCTACACCTTC.

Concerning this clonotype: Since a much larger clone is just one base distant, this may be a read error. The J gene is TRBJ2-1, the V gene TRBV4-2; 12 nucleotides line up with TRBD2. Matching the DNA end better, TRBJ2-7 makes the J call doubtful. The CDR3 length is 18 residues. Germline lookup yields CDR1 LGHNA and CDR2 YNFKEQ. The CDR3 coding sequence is TGTGCCAGCAGTGCGACTAGCGGGGGCTATCGCTCCTACAATGAGCAGTACTTC. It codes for CASSATSGGYRSYNEQYF.

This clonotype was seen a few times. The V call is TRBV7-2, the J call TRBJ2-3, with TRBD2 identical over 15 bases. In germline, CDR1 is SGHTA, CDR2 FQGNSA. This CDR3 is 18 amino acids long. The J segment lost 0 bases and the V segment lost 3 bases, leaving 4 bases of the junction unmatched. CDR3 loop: CASSFGLAGGPSTDTQYF. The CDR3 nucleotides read TGTGCCAGCAGCTTTGGACTAGCGGGGGGGCCGAGCACAGATACGCAGTATTTT.

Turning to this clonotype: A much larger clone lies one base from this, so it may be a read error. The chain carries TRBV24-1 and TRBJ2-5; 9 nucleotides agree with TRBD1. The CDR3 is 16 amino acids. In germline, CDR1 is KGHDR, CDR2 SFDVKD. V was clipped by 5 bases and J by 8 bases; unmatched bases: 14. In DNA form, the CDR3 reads TGTGCCACCAGTGCTCCAACCGGGACAGGGCCGGACACCCAGTACTTC. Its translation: CATSAPTGTGPDTQYF.

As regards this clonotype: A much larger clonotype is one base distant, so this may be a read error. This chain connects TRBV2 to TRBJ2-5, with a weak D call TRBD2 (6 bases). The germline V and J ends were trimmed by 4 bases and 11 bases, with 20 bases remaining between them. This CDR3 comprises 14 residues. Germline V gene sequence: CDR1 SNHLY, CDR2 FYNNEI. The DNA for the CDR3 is TGTGCCAGCAGTGGGTGGGACTTAGCTAATGAGCAGTACTTC. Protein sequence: CASSGWDLANEQYF.

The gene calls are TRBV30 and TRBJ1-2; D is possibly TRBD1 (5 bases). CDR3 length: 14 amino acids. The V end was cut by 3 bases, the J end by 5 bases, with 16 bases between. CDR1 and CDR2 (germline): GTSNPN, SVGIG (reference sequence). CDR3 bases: TGTGCCTGGAGGGTTGAGGGGTCAGGGTATGGCTACACCTTC. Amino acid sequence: CAWRVEGSGYGYTF.

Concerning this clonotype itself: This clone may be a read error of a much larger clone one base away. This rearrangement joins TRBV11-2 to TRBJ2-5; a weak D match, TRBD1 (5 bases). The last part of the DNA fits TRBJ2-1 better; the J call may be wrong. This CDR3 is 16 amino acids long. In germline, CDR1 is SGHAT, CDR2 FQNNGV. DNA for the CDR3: TGTGCCAGCAGCTTCAGGGCTATAGTGGGCCAAGAGACCCAGTTCTTC. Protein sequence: CASSFRAIVGQETQFF.

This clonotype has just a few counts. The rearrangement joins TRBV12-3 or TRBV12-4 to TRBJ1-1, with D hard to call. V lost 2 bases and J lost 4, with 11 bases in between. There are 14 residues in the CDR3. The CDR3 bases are TGTGCCAGCAGTTTATTCATGGGGATCACTGAAGCTTTCTTT. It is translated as CASSLFMGITEAFF.

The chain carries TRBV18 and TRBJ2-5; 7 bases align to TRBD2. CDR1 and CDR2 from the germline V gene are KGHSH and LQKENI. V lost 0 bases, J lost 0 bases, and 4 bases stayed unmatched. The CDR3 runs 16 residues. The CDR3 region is CASSPPGGQNQETQYF. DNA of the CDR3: TGTGCCAGCTCACCACCGGGAGGGCAGAACCAAGAGACCCAGTACTTC.

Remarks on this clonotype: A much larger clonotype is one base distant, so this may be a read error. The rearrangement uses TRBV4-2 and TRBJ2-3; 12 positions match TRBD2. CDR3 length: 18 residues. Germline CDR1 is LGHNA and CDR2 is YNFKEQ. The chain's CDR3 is CASSQAASGGVETGTQYF. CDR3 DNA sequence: TGTGCCAGCAGCCAAGCGGCTAGCGGGGGGGTGGAAACAGGTACGCAGTATTTT.

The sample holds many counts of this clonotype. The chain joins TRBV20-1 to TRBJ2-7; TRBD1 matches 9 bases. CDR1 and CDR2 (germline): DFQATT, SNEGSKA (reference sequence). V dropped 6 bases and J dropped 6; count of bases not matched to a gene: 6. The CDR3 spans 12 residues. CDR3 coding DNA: TGCAGTGCCCCGGGACAGGGTCTCGAGCAGTACTTC. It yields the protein CSAPGQGLEQYF.

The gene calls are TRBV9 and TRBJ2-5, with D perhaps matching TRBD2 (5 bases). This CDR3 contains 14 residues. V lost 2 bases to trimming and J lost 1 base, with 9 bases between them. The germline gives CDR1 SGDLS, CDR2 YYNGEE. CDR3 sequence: CASSVAGIQETQYF. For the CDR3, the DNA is TGTGCCAGCAGCGTGGCCGGGATCCAAGAGACCCAGTACTTC.

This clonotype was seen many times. CDR3 nucleotide sequence: TGTGCCAGCAGCTTAGACAGGGGGGTTGGAGAGACCCAGTACTTC. Protein product: CASSLDRGVGETQYF. The chain is built from TRBV7-9 and TRBJ2-5; 8 bases align to TRBD1. CDR1 SEHNR and CDR2 FQNEAQ come from the germline V gene (reference sequence). The CDR3 is made up of 15 amino acids. Trimming took 1 base from V and 4 from J; bases not matched to a gene: 5.

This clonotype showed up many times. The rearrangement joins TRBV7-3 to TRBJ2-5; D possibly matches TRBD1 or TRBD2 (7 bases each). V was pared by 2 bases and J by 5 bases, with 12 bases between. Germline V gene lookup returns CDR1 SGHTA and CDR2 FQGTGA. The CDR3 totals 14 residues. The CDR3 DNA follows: TGTGCCAGCAGCTTAGCAGGGGGGGAGGAGACCCAGTACTTC. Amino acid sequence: CASSLAGGEETQYF. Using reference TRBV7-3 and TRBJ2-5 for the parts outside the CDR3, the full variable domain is GAGVSQTPSNKVTEKGKYVELRCDPISGHTALYWYRQSLGQGPEFLIYFQGTGAADDSGLPNDRFFAVRPEGSVSTLKIQRTERGDSAVYLCASSLAGGEETQYFGPGTRLLVL.

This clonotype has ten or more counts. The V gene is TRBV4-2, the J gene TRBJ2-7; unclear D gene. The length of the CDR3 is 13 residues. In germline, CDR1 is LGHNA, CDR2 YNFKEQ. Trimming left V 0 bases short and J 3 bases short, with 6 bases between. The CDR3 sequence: CASSQERDYEQYF. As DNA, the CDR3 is TGTGCCAGCAGCCAAGAAAGGGACTACGAGCAGTACTTC.

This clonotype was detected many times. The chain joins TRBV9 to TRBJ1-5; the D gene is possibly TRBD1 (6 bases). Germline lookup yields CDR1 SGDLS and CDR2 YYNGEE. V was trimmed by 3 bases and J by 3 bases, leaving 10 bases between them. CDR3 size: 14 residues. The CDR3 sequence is CASSEPGVNQPQHF. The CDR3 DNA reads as TGTGCCAGCAGCGAACCAGGGGTCAATCAGCCCCAGCATTTT.

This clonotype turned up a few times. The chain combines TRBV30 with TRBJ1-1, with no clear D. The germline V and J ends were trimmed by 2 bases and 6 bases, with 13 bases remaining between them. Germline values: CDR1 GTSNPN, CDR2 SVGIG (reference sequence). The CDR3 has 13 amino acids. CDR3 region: CAWSYPPKAEAFF. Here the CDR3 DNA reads TGTGCCTGGAGTTATCCGCCCAAGGCTGAAGCTTTCTTT.

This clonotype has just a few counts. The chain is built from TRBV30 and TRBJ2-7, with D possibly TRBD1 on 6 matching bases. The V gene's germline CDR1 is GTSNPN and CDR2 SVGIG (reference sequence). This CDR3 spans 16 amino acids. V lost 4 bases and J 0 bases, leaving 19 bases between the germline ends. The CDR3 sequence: CAWTAPRGESSYEQYF. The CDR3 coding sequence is TGTGCCTGGACCGCCCCCAGGGGTGAGAGCTCCTACGAGCAGTACTTC.

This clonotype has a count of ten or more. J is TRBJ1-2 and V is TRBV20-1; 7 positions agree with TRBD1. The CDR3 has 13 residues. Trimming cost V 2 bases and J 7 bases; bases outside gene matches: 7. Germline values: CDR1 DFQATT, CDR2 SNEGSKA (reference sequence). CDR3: CSARFRGQGGYTF. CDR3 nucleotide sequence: TGCAGTGCTAGATTTAGGGGGCAGGGTGGCTACACCTTC.

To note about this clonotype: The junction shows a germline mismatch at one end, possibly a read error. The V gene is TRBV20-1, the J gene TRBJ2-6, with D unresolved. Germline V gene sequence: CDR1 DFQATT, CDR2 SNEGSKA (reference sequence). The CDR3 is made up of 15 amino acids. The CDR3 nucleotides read TGCGGTGCCCTGAGACACCGCTCTGGGGCCAACGTCCTGACTTTC. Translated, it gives CGALRHRSGANVLTF.

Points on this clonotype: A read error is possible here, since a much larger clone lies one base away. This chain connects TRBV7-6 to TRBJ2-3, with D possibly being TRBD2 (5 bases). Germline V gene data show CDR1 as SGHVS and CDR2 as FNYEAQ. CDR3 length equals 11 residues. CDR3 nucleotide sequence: TGTGCCTGCAGCCCTGGAGGTTCGCAGTATTTT. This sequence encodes CACSPGGSQYF.

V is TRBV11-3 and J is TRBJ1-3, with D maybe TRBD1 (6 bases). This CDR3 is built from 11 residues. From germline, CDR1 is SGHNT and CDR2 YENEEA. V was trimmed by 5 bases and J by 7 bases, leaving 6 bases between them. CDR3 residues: CASSQGNTIYF. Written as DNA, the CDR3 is TGTGCCAGCAGCCAGGGGAACACCATATATTTT. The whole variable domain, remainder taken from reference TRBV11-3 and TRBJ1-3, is EAGVVQSPRYKIIEKKQPVAFWCNPISGHNTLYWYLQNLGQGPELLIRYENEEAVDDSQLPKDRFSAERLKGVDSTLKIQPAELGDSAVYLCASSQGNTIYFGEGSWLTVV.

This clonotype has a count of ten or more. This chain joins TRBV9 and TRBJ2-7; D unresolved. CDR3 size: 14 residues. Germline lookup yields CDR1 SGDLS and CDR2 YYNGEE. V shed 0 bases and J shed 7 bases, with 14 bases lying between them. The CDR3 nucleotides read TGTGCCAGCAGCGTAGATCCCCTCCTTGATGAGCAGTACTTC. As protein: CASSVDPLLDEQYF.

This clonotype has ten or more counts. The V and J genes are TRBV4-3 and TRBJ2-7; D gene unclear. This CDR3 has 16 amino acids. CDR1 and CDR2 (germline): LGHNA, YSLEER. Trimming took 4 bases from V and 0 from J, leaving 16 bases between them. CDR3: CASSPEAESSSYEQYF. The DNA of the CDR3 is TGCGCCAGCAGCCCTGAGGCAGAGTCTAGCTCCTACGAGCAGTACTTC.

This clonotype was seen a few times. CDR3 residues: CSASGGGTGELFF. Here the CDR3 DNA reads TGCAGTGCGTCGGGGGGGGGCACCGGGGAGCTGTTTTTT. The J gene is TRBJ2-2, the V gene TRBV20-1; TRBD2 aligns across 8 bases. CDR1 is DFQATT and CDR2 is SNEGSKA in the germline V gene (reference sequence). The CDR3 is 13 residues long. With 6 bases clipped from V and 4 bases from J, the junction kept 4 bases outside the gene matches.

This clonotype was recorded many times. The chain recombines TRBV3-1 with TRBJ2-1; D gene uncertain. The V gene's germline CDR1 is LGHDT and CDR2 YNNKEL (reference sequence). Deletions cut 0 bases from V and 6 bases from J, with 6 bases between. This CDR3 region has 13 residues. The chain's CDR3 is CASSQDLVNEQFF. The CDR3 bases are TGTGCCAGCAGCCAAGATCTCGTCAATGAGCAGTTCTTC.

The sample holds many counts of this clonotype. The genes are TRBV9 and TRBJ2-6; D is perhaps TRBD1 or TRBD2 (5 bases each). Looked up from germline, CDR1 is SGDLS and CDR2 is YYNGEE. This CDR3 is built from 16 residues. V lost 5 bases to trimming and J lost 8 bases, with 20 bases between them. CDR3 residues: CASRGVSTTGTNVLTF. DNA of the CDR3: TGTGCCAGCAGGGGGGTCAGCACAACCGGGACCAACGTCCTGACTTTC.

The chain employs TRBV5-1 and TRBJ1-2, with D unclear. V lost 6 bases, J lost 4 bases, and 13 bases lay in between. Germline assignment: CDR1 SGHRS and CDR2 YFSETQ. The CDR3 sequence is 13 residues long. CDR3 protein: CASTPYPPYGYTF. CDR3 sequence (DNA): TGCGCCAGCACTCCTTATCCGCCCTATGGCTACACCTTC.

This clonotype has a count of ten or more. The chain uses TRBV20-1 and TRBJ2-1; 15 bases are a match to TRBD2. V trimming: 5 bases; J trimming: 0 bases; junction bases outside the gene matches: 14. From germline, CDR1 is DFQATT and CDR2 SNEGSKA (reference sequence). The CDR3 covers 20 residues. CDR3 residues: CSARGIPGLAGGSSYNEQFF. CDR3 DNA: TGCAGTGCTCGGGGCATTCCGGGACTAGCGGGGGGTAGCTCCTACAATGAGCAGTTCTTC.

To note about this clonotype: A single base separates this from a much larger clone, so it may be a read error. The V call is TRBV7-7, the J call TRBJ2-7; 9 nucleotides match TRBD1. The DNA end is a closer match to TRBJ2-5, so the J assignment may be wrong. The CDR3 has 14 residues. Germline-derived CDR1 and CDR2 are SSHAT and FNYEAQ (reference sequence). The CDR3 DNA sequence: TGTGCCAGCAACTCGGACAGGGGATGGGAGACCCAGTACTTC. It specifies CASNSDRGWETQYF.